Below, 8 T cell receptor beta chains from the same sample are listed, as sequenced in a study of patients and donors after allogeneic stem cell transplantation. One entry per CDR3 protein results from TCRdb running MiXCR on the RT-PCR reads. This sample carries 150,000 to 200,000 distinct CDR3 sequences, roughly 31% of them seen once, and the ten largest clones take around 3%. Sequencing was carried out using blood, either unsorted or a sorted T cell fraction (not recorded which). The receptors here all came from a human donor who was either an allogeneic HSCT recipient or a stem cell or donor lymphocyte infusion donor (not recorded which). It is not recorded whose cells these are; they may come from a transplant donor.

The rearrangement joins TRBV7-2 to TRBJ1-3, with TRBD1 matching 7 bases. Germline V gene sequence: CDR1 SGHTA, CDR2 FQGNSA. The CDR3 runs 15 residues. J gave up 1 base and V 5 bases, and 5 bases lay outside the gene matches. CDR3: CASSITGVSGNTIYF. As DNA, the CDR3 is TGTGCCAGCAGCATTACAGGGGTATCTGGAAACACCATATATTTT.

The chain has TRBV5-1 and TRBJ1-2, with D unresolved. The CDR3 contains 13 residues. V was clipped by 2 bases and J by 4 bases, with 9 bases between them. CDR1 SGHRS and CDR2 YFSETQ come from the germline V gene. CDR3: CASSLRWGYGYTF. In DNA form, the CDR3 reads TGCGCCAGCAGCTTAAGGTGGGGCTATGGCTACACCTTC.

This clonotype has a handful of counts. The chain carries TRBV5-6 and TRBJ1-2; D is possibly TRBD1 (5 bases). Germline CDR1 is SGHDT and CDR2 is YYEEEE. V lost 6 bases and J lost 3, with 12 bases in between. This CDR3 spans 13 amino acids. CDR3 sequence: CASTQGTDYGYTF. The CDR3 coding sequence is TGTGCCAGCACCCAGGGTACGGACTATGGCTACACCTTC.

This clonotype was observed a handful of times. V and J are TRBV27 and TRBJ1-5; 8 positions match TRBD1. CDR3 length: 14 residues. Germline values: CDR1 MNHEY, CDR2 SMNVEV (reference sequence). Trimming at V came to 4 bases and at J to 5 bases, leaving 4 bases not matched to a gene. The CDR3 DNA sequence: TGTGCCAGCAGTTCCCAGGGGGCTTATCAGCCCCAGCATTTT. Its protein product is CASSSQGAYQPQHF.

The chain has TRBV11-2 and TRBJ2-1, with no clear D. This CDR3 comprises 13 residues. V lost 5 bases and J lost 10, with 15 bases in between. Germline-derived CDR1 and CDR2 are SGHAT and FQNNGV. This chain's CDR3 is CASSPGEHQEQFF. DNA of the CDR3: TGTGCCAGCAGCCCAGGAGAGCATCAAGAGCAGTTCTTC.

The rearrangement uses TRBV9 and TRBJ2-1, with D uncertain. This CDR3 is built from 15 residues. Germline CDR1 is SGDLS and CDR2 is YYNGEE. Trimming left V 2 bases short and J 2 bases short, with 11 bases between. Written as DNA, the CDR3 is TGTGCCAGCAGCGTGGGCTCGCGAACCTACAATGAGCAGTTCTTC. It is translated as CASSVGSRTYNEQFF.

This clonotype came up many times. The rearrangement links TRBV20-1 to TRBJ1-5; a weak D match, TRBD1 (5 bases). Trimming took 3 bases from V and 4 from J, leaving 16 bases between them. Germline loops: CDR1 DFQATT, CDR2 SNEGSKA (reference sequence). The CDR3 is 15 amino acids. The CDR3 nucleotides read TGCAGTGCTAGCCGTCAGGGATTCCGGAATCAGCCCCAGCATTTT. It yields the protein CSASRQGFRNQPQHF.

This clonotype was counted between two and nine times. The gene calls are TRBV6-5 and TRBJ1-2, with 7 bases fitting TRBD1. The CDR3 totals 15 residues. From germline, CDR1 is MNHEY and CDR2 SVGAGI. V lost 6 bases to trimming and J lost 3 bases; unmatched junction nucleotides: 10. CDR3 sequence: CASRKIGGADYGYTF. The CDR3 nucleotides are TGTGCCAGCAGAAAGATAGGGGGCGCGGACTATGGCTACACCTTC.